This T cell receptor (beta chain) was sequenced during a study of blood T cell repertoires in COVID-19. Germline V lookup: CDR1 SGHRS, CDR2 YFSETQ. The length of the CDR3 is 16 residues. J lost 3 bases, V lost 2 bases, and 5 bases had no gene match. In the authors' workflow: Nucleated cell number was recorded as an estimate derived from reference gene primer amplification. Repertoires were generated with immunoSEQ multiplex PCR, while TCRdb's copy carries only in-frame clones and drops some. V and J calls and clone size follow that table, whereas D and trimming were derived from the DNA. The sample contains around 500,000 clones, 70% to 90% of which appear only once. Participants were aged about 18 to 95 years, lived in roughly 23 US areas, and enrolled virtually. Cohorts were based on clinical histories the participants reported.

Source material: PBMCs or T cells enriched from blood (not recorded which). The rearrangement joins TRBV5-1 to TRBJ2-3; the match to TRBD2 covers 11 bases. The TCR originated in a woman in her sixties who had recovered from COVID-19. The CDR3 loop reads CASSFIRLAGTDTQYF. CDR3 DNA sequence: TGCGCCAGCAGCTTTATCCGACTAGCGGGGACAGATACGCAGTATTTT.